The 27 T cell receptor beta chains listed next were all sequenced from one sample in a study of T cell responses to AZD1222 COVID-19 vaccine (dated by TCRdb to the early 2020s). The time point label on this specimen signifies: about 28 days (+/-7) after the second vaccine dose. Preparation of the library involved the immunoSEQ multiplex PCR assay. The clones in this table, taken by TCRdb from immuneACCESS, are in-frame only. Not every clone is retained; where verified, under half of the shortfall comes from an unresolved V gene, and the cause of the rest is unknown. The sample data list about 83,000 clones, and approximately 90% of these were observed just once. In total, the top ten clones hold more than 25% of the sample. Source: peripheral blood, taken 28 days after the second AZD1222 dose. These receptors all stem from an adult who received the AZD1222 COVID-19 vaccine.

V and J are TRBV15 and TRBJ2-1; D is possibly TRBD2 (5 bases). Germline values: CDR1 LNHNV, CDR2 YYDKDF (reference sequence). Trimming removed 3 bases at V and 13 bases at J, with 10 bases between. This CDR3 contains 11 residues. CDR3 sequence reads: CATSSSGTQFF. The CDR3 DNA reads TGTGCCACCAGCAGTTCGGGAACCCAGTTCTTC.

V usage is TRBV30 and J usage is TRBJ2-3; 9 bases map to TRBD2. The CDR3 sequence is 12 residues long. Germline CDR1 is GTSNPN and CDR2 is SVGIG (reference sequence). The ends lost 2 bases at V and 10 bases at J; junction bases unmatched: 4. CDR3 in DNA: TGTGCCTGGAGTCCAATAGCGGGAGCGCAGTATTTT. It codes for CAWSPIAGAQYF.

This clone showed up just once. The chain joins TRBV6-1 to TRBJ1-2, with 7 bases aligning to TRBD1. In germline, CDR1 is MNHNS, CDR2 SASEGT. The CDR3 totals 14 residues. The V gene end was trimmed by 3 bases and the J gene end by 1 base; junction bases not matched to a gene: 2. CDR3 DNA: TGTGCCAGCAGTGACCGGGACAGTAACTATGGCTACACCTTC. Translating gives CASSDRDSNYGYTF.

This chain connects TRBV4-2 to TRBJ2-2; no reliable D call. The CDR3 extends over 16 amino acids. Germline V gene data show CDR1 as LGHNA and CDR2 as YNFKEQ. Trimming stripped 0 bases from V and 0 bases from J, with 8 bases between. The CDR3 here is CASSQEALANTGELFF. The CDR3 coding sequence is TGTGCCAGCAGCCAAGAAGCGTTGGCGAACACCGGGGAGCTGTTTTTT.

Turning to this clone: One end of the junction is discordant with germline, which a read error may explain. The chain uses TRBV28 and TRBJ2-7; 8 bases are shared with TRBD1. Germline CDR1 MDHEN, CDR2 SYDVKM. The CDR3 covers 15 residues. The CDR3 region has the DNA TGTGCCAGCAGTACTCCGGGACAGGAGAGAATTGGGTTTAACTTC. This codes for CASSTPGQERIGFNF.

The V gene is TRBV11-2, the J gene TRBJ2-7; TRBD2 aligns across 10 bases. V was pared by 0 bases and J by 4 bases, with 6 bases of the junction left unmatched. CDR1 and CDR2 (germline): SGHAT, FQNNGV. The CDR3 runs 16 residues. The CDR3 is CASSLELAGEDYEQYF. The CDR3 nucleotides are TGTGCCAGCAGCTTAGAGCTAGCGGGAGAAGATTACGAGCAGTACTTC. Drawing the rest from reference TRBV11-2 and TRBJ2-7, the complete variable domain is EAGVAQSPRYKIIEKRQSVAFWCNPISGHATLYWYQQILGQGPKLLIQFQNNGVVDDSQLPKDRFSAERLKGVDSTLKIQPAKLEDSAVYLCASSLELAGEDYEQYFGPGTRLTVT.

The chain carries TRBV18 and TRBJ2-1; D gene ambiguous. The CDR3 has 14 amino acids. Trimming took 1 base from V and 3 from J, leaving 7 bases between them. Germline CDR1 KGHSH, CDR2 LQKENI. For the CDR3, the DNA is TGTGCCAGCTCACCACTGGATGTCTACAATGAGCAGTTCTTC. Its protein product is CASSPLDVYNEQFF.

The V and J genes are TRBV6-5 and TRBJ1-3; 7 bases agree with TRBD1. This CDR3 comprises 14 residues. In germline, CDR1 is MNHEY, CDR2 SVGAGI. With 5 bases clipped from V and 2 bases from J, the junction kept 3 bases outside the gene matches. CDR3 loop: CASSQTGPGNTIYF. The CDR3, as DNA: TGTGCCAGCAGTCAGACAGGGCCTGGAAACACCATATATTTT.

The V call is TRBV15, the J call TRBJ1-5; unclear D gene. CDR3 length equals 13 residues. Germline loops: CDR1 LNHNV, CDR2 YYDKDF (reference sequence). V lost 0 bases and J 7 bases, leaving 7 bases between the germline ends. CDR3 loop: CATSRDYAQPQHF. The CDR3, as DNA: TGTGCCACCAGCAGAGATTATGCCCAGCCCCAGCATTTT.

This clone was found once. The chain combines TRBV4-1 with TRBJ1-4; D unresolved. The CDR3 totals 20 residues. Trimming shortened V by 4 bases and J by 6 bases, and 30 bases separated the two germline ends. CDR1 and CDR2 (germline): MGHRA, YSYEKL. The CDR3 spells CASSPRLIPLHKKYDEKLFF. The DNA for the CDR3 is TGCGCCAGCAGCCCCAGACTAATTCCCCTTCATAAAAAATATGATGAAAAACTGTTTTTT.

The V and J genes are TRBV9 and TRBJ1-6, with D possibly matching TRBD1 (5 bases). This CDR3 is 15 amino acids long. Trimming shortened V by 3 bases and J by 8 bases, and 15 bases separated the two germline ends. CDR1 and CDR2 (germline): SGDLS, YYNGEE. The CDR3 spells CASSARGGGDSPLHF. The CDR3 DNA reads TGTGCCAGCAGCGCCCGGGGGGGTGGCGATTCACCCCTCCACTTT.

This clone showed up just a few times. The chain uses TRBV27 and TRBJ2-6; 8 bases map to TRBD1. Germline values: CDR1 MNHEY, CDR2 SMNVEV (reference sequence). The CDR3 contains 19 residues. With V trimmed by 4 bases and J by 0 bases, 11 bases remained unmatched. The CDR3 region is CASSSPPGQDVSGANVLTF. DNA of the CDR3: TGTGCCAGCAGTTCTCCACCGGGACAGGACGTCTCTGGGGCCAACGTCCTGACTTTC.

The CDR3, as DNA: TGTGCCAGCACGGGAGGGATCGCAGATACGCAGTATTTT. This translates into CASTGGIADTQYF. The chain carries TRBV9 and TRBJ2-3, with 8 bases fitting TRBD2. The CDR3 spans 13 residues. V lost 6 bases to trimming and J lost 4 bases; unmatched junction nucleotides: 4. CDR1 SGDLS and CDR2 YYNGEE come from the germline V gene.

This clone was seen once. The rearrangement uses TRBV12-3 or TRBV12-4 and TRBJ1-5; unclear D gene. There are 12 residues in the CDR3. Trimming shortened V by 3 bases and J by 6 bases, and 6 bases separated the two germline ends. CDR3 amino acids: CASSFRRQPQHF. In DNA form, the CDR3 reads TGTGCCAGCAGTTTCAGGCGTCAGCCCCAGCATTTT.

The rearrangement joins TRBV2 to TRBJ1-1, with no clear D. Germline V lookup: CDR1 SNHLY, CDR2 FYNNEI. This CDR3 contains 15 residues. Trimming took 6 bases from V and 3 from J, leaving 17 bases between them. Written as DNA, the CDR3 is TGTGCCAGCAGCCAAGGTATGGGAAGGGACACTGAAGCTTTCTTT. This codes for CASSQGMGRDTEAFF.

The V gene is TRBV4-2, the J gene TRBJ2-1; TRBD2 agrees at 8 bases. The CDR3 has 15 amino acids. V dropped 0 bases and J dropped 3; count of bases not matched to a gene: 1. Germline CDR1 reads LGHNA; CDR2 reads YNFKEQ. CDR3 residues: CASSQELAVYNEQFF. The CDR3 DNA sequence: TGTGCCAGCAGCCAAGAACTAGCGGTCTACAATGAGCAGTTCTTC.

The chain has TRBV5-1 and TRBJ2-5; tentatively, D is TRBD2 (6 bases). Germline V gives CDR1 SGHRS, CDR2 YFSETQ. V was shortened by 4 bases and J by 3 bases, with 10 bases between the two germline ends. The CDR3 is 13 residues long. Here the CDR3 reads CASSPLAEETQYF. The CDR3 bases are TGCGCCAGCAGCCCACTAGCAGAAGAGACCCAGTACTTC.

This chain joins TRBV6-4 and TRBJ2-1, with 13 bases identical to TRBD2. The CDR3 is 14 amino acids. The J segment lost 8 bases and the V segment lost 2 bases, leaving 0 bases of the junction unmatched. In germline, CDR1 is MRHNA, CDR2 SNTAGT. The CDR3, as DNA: TGTGCCAGCAGTGACGGACTAGCGGGAGATGAGCAGTTCTTC. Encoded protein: CASSDGLAGDEQFF.

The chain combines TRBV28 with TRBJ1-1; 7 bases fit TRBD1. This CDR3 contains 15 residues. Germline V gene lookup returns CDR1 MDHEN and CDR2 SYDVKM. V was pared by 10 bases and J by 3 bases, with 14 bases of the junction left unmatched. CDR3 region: CATLELQGSYTEAFF. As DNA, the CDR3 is TGTGCCACCCTTGAGTTACAGGGGTCGTACACTGAAGCTTTCTTT.

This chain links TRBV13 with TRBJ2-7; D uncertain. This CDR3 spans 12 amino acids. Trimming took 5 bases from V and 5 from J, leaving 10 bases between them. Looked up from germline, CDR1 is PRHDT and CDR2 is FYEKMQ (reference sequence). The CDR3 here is CASSLIGDEQYF. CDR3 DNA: TGTGCCAGCAGCCTAATCGGAGACGAGCAGTACTTC.

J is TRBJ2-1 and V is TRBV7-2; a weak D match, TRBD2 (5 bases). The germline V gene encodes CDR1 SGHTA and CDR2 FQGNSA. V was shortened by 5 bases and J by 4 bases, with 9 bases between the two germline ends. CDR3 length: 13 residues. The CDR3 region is CASSAGVYNEQFF. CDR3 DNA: TGTGCCAGCAGCGCCGGGGTGTACAATGAGCAGTTCTTC.

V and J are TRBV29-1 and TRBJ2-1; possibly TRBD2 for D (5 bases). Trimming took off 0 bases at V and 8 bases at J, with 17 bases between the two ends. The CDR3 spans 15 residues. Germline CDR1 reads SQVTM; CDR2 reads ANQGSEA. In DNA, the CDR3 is TGCAGCGTTGAAGATTACAGCGGACTTCAGGATGAGCAGTTCTTC. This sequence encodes CSVEDYSGLQDEQFF.

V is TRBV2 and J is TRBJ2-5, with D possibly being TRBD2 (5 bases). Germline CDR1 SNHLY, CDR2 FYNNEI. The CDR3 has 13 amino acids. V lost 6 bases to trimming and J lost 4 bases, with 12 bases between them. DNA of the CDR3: TGTGCCAGCAGCTGGACGGGGTTAGAGACCCAGTACTTC. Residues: CASSWTGLETQYF.

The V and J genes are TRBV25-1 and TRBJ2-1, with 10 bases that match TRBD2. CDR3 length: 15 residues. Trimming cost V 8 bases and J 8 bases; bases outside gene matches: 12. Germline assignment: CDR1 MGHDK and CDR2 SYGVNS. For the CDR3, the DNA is TGTGCCAGCCACCTTTGGGCTAGCGGGAGCTATGAGCAGTTCTTC. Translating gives CASHLWASGSYEQFF.

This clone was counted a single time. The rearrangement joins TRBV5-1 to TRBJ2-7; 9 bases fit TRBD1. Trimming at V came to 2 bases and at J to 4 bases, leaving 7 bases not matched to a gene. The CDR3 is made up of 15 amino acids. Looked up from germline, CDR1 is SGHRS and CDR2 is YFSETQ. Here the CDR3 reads CASSFGGTGIYEQYF. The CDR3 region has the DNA TGCGCCAGCAGCTTCGGAGGGACAGGGATATACGAGCAGTACTTC.

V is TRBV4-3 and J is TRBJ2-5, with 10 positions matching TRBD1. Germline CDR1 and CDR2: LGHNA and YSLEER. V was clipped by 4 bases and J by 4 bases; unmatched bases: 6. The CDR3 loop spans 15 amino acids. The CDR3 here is CASSRGTGEGETQYF. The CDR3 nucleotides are TGCGCCAGCAGCCGGGGGACAGGGGAGGGAGAGACCCAGTACTTC.

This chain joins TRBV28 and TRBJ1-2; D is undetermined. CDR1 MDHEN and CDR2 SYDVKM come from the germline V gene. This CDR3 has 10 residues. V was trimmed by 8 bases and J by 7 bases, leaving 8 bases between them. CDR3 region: CASEGGGYTF. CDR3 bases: TGTGCCAGCGAGGGCGGTGGCTACACCTTC.